A single TCR beta chain is shown here with its context. This sample is part of a study of tumor-infiltrating lymphocytes in localized non-small cell lung cancer. Assay used: immunoSEQ multiplex PCR; TCRdb lists only in-frame clones, some missing. The sample holds 25,000 to 30,000 clones, approximately 85% seen once. The receptor comes from a human donor with non-small cell lung cancer. Sequences were obtained from lung tumor tissue.

CDR3 protein: CASSLTGTGEVAFF. CDR3 DNA sequence: TGTGCCAGCAGCTTGACCGGGACAGGCGAGGTGGCTTTCTTT. This chain links TRBV5-6 with TRBJ1-1; 8 nucleotides align to TRBD1. From germline, CDR1 is SGHDT and CDR2 YYEEEE. This CDR3 is built from 14 residues. Trimming removed 1 base from V and 11 bases from J; junction bases left unmatched: 10.